The next 18 T cell receptor beta chains were all read from a single sample in a study of OX40 agonist ivuxolimab in advanced cancers. The method was immunoSEQ multiplex PCR; TCRdb's version includes in-frame clones alone and lacks a portion of them. The sample consists of more than 80,000 clones, 87% of them appearing once. The input for sequencing was CD4+ or CD8+ T cells sorted from blood, taken in a trial of the OX40 agonist ivuxolimab. The receptors were gathered from an adult with an advanced solid tumor such as melanoma, head and neck, liver or kidney cancer.

The chain is built from TRBV28 and TRBJ1-2; TRBD1 aligns across 9 bases. CDR1 is MDHEN, CDR2 SYDVKM, per germline. The CDR3 has 15 residues. Trimming took 5 bases from V and 3 from J; bases not matched to a gene: 7. The CDR3 reads CASSPSGQGDYGYTF. For the CDR3, the DNA is TGTGCCAGCAGTCCCTCGGGACAGGGCGACTATGGCTACACCTTC.

The chain uses TRBV11-2 and TRBJ1-1; a possible D gene is TRBD1 (6 bases). Germline V gene data show CDR1 as SGHAT and CDR2 as FQNNGV. The ends were cut back, 0 bases at V and 7 bases at J, with 15 bases in the middle. The CDR3 runs 15 residues. DNA for the CDR3: TGTGCCAGCAGCTTAGATCGCCCCCGAGGGGGTGAAGCTTTCTTT. As protein: CASSLDRPRGGEAFF.

This chain uses TRBV5-6 with TRBJ2-7; TRBD2 might be the D (6 bases). Germline V lookup: CDR1 SGHDT, CDR2 YYEEEE. The V gene lost 0 bases and the J gene lost 4 bases, with 11 bases spanning the gap. CDR3 length: 14 amino acids. The CDR3: CASSLGRGRYEQYF. CDR3 nucleotides: TGTGCCAGCAGCTTGGGGAGGGGCAGGTACGAGCAGTACTTC.

This sequence joins TRBV13 and TRBJ1-4; maybe TRBD1 (6 bases). The germline gives CDR1 PRHDT, CDR2 FYEKMQ (reference sequence). The CDR3 spans 14 residues. Trimming shortened V by 5 bases and J by 8 bases, and 15 bases separated the two germline ends. This CDR3 is CASSPSRGGEKLFF. The CDR3 DNA sequence: TGTGCCAGCAGCCCCTCCCGGGGGGGCGAAAAACTGTTTTTT.

This chain joins TRBV28 and TRBJ2-3, with unresolved D. Looked up from germline, CDR1 is MDHEN and CDR2 is SYDVKM. There are 12 residues in the CDR3. V shed 5 bases and J shed 11 bases, with 14 bases lying between them. The CDR3 sequence: CASSQGTLGQYF. In DNA, the CDR3 is TGTGCCAGCAGTCAAGGAACCCTTGGGCAGTATTTT.

The chain uses TRBV28 and TRBJ1-1; 9 nucleotides line up with TRBD1. The CDR3 sequence is 14 residues long. Trimming at V came to 5 bases and at J to 6 bases, leaving 7 bases not matched to a gene. CDR1 and CDR2 from the germline V gene are MDHEN and SYDVKM. The CDR3 region has the DNA TGTGCCAGCAGTCTCAGACAGGGGGGCGCTGAAGCTTTCTTT. This gives the protein CASSLRQGGAEAFF.

This rearrangement joins TRBV2 to TRBJ2-3; tentative D call: TRBD1 (5 bases). Looked up from germline, CDR1 is SNHLY and CDR2 is FYNNEI. V was clipped by 9 bases and J by 6 bases, with 10 bases between them. The CDR3 covers 11 residues. The CDR3 nucleotides read TGTGCCAGTCAGGGCCTGGATACGCAGTATTTT. Translation: CASQGLDTQYF.

The chain recombines TRBV5-1 with TRBJ2-2; 11 positions match TRBD2. CDR3 length: 20 amino acids. From germline, CDR1 is SGHRS and CDR2 YFSETQ. With V trimmed by 2 bases and J by 1 base, 13 bases remained unmatched. The CDR3 nucleotides are TGCGCCAGCAGCTTTAGAGGACTAGCGGGCGTTGGGGTGAACACCGGGGAGCTGTTTTTT. Protein: CASSFRGLAGVGVNTGELFF.

The chain carries TRBV7-2 and TRBJ2-5, with D perhaps matching TRBD1 or TRBD2 (5 bases each). CDR3 length equals 14 residues. V was trimmed by 4 bases and J by 5 bases, leaving 14 bases between them. CDR1 and CDR2 (germline): SGHTA, FQGNSA. The CDR3 sequence is CASSYGGAGETQYF. The CDR3 DNA is TGTGCCAGCAGCTATGGGGGAGCCGGCGAGACCCAGTACTTC.

This chain joins TRBV11-3 and TRBJ2-1; D remains unclear. CDR1 is SGHNT, CDR2 YENEEA, per germline. CDR3 length equals 13 residues. Trimming shortened V by 1 base and J by 11 bases, and 12 bases separated the two germline ends. The DNA for the CDR3 is TGTGCCAGCAGCTTAGGCGTAGGCCTTAAGCAGTTCTTC. It translates to CASSLGVGLKQFF.

V is TRBV6-6 and J is TRBJ2-5; D unresolved. Trimming pared 4 bases from V and 1 base from J, leaving 10 bases between. The CDR3 has 14 residues. CDR1 and CDR2 (germline): MNHNY, SVGAGI (reference sequence). In nucleotides, the CDR3 is TGTGCCAGCAGTTGGGCTTCAAGCCAAGAGACCCAGTACTTC. This codes for CASSWASSQETQYF.

V and J are TRBV7-3 and TRBJ2-3; 8 bases map to TRBD2. The germline CDR1 and CDR2 sequences are SGHTA and FQGTGA. The CDR3 covers 16 residues. The J segment lost 8 bases and the V segment lost 7 bases, leaving 17 bases of the junction unmatched. The CDR3 coding sequence is TGTGCCAGCACCCCAACCGGGACTAGAGCCATGGGTACGCAGTATTTT. Residues: CASTPTGTRAMGTQYF.

This clone is deemed medium-sized. The rearrangement links TRBV2 to TRBJ2-7; 7 bases align to TRBD2. The CDR3 is 15 residues long. Unmatched junction bases numbered 5, after V lost 2 bases and J lost 1 base. The germline CDR1 and CDR2 sequences are SNHLY and FYNNEI. The CDR3 here is CASSELTSESYEQYF. DNA for the CDR3: TGTGCCAGCAGTGAACTAACTAGCGAGTCCTACGAGCAGTACTTC.

This clone has only a few counts. The chain employs TRBV7-2 and TRBJ2-3; possible D gene TRBD2, 5 bases. Germline values: CDR1 SGHTA, CDR2 FQGNSA. Trimming stripped 11 bases from V and 1 base from J, with 16 bases between. This CDR3 region has 14 residues. The CDR3 spells CASLRERGTDTQYF. For the CDR3, the DNA is TGTGCCTCCTTACGAGAGAGGGGCACAGATACGCAGTATTTT.

The chain couples TRBV2 to TRBJ2-3; 10 bases are a match to TRBD2. The germline V gene encodes CDR1 SNHLY and CDR2 FYNNEI. V trimming: 8 bases; J trimming: 3 bases; junction bases outside the gene matches: 8. The CDR3 loop spans 15 amino acids. Here the CDR3 reads CASEPSGGRTDTQYF. In DNA form, the CDR3 reads TGTGCCAGCGAGCCTAGCGGGGGCCGAACAGATACGCAGTATTTT.

This chain connects TRBV13 to TRBJ1-3; 7 bases fit TRBD1. From germline, CDR1 is PRHDT and CDR2 FYEKMQ (reference sequence). J was trimmed by 0 bases and V by 4 bases; bases with no gene match: 9. CDR3 length equals 17 residues. The DNA of the CDR3 is TGTGCCAGCAGCTACCCGACAGGGACCCACTCTGGAAACACCATATATTTT. Translation: CASSYPTGTHSGNTIYF.

Remarks on this clone: Other DNA sequences within the sample encode an identical CDR3. The J gene is TRBJ2-3, the V gene TRBV19; D not resolved. The CDR3 sequence is 12 residues long. With 2 bases removed from V and 0 bases from J, the gap between germline ends came to 0 bases. The germline V gene has CDR1 LNHDA and CDR2 SQIVND (reference sequence). As DNA, the CDR3 is TGTGCCAGTAGTATAAGCACAGATACGCAGTATTTT. The encoded protein is CASSISTDTQYF.

This chain's CDR3 is CATSRGGTGDQPQHF. In DNA form, the CDR3 reads TGTGCCACCAGCAGGGGCGGGACAGGGGATCAGCCCCAGCATTTT. The V call is TRBV15, the J call TRBJ1-5; 10 bases align to TRBD1. The V gene's germline CDR1 is LNHNV and CDR2 YYDKDF (reference sequence). V lost 3 bases and J lost 5; bases outside the gene matches: 4. The CDR3 runs to 15 residues.